This is a list of T cell receptor beta chains from one sample in a study of cytomegalovirus exposure and HLA in healthy donors. Here immunoSEQ multiplex PCR was the method, and the copy in TCRdb shows in-frame clones only, minus some. Of some 130,000 clones listed, around two thirds are singletons. Sequenced material: PBMCs. All receptors derive from a woman aged 60-70 years in good health and CMV-seropositive. Each CDR3 is given without its conserved first and last residue. Each record gives: J gene, V gene, CDR3 protein.

TRBJ2-7	TRBV2	ASSGLVDYEQY
TRBJ1-1	TRBV19	ASSAQGATEAF
TRBJ1-4	TRBV5-1	ASSLSRQGNEKLF
TRBJ2-1	TRBV5-1	ASSATGSSAGASYNEQF
TRBJ1-5	TRBV7-9	ASSTEGGNQPQH
TRBJ2-5	TRBV5-4	ASSPSGQVQETQY
TRBJ1-1	TRBV29-1	SAITGNTEAF
TRBJ2-5	TRBV7-9	SSSPGGETQY
TRBJ1-3	TRBV5-1	ASGQSSGNTIY
TRBJ2-5	TRBV20-1	SAQHRETQY
TRBJ2-7	TRBV2	ASSVGVPTYEQY
TRBJ2-3	TRBV28	ASSWDSPSTDTQY
TRBJ2-1	TRBV28	ASSLPSSRVPQF
TRBJ1-1	TRBV28	ASSPPDRGRTEAF
TRBJ2-7	TRBV6-5	ASTGLGGSYEQY
TRBJ2-1	TRBV6-1	ASSRPGGRNEQF
TRBJ2-7	TRBV7-2	ASSLSDSSSYEQY
TRBJ1-3	TRBV7-3	ASSLTAGNTIY
TRBJ1-2	TRBV6-6	ASSYSKGASGYT
TRBJ1-4	TRBV28	ASLRTNEKLF
TRBJ2-2	TRBV28	ASSPSSGSTTGELF
TRBJ1-1	TRBV29-1	SVDRTRGTEAF
TRBJ2-2	TRBV5-1	ASSSLRAGSNTGELF
TRBJ2-5	TRBV4-2	ASSQIGLAGEETQY
TRBJ1-2	TRBV9	ASSPRQGARGYT
TRBJ2-1	TRBV2	ASSELVEQF
TRBJ2-5	TRBV6-5	ASSPQETSGRTQY
TRBJ1-2	TRBV27	ASSLLGREMGYT
TRBJ1-2	TRBV28	ASSLWIAATNYGYT